These T cell receptor beta chains were read from a single sample in a study of CD8+ T cells in alopecia areata. Profiling relied on immunoSEQ multiplex PCR, and the TCRdb table lists in-frame clones only, not all of them. The repertoire holds about 90,000 clones, with about 40% as singletons. This specimen was CD8+ T cells sorted from blood, taken at week 24, from a patient treated with tofacitinib. The receptors originated from a human donor with alopecia areata. Both conserved end residues are part of each CDR3. The order of the fields is J gene, D gene, V gene, clone size, CDR3 DNA, CDR3 protein. A D gene is named only where the DNA matches it firmly. Size values are once, few and many counts, or a class for expanded clones, and some rows have none.

J gene: TRBJ1-1
D gene: .
V gene: TRBV29-1
clone size: .
CDR3 DNA: TGCAGCGTGTACGACAGCAACACTGAAGCTTTCTTT
CDR3 protein: CSVYDSNTEAFF

J gene: TRBJ2-5
D gene: TRBD1
V gene: TRBV6-6
clone size: .
CDR3 DNA: TGTGCCAGCAGTTACGGGGGACAGATACAAGAGACCCAGTACTTC
CDR3 protein: CASSYGGQIQETQYF

J gene: TRBJ2-5
D gene: .
V gene: TRBV19
clone size: .
CDR3 DNA: TGTGCCAGTAGTGTTGGATCCTTTCAAGAGACCCAGTACTTC
CDR3 protein: CASSVGSFQETQYF

J gene: TRBJ2-2
D gene: .
V gene: TRBV27
clone size: .
CDR3 DNA: TGTGCCAGCAGTTTATTGTCTCGGCGTCCATCAAACACCGGGGAGCTGTTTTTT
CDR3 protein: CASSLLSRRPSNTGELFF

J gene: TRBJ1-5
D gene: TRBD1
V gene: TRBV19
clone size: .
CDR3 DNA: TGTGCCAGTAGCTCTTGGGACAGGGTCAATCAGCCCCAGCATTTT
CDR3 protein: CASSSWDRVNQPQHF

J gene: TRBJ1-4
D gene: .
V gene: TRBV11-2
clone size: .
CDR3 DNA: TGTGCCAGCAGCCCCGAAGGGCAAGCTAATGAAAAACTGTTTTTT
CDR3 protein: CASSPEGQANEKLFF

J gene: TRBJ2-2
D gene: .
V gene: TRBV18
clone size: .
CDR3 DNA: TGTGCCAGCTCACCCCCCGGCGGGGAGCTGTTTTTT
CDR3 protein: CASSPPGGELFF

J gene: TRBJ2-7
D gene: TRBD1
V gene: TRBV29-1
clone size: .
CDR3 DNA: TGCAGCGTCGCAGCCGACAGGGTGGGCCCCTACGAGCAGTACTTC
CDR3 protein: CSVAADRVGPYEQYF

J gene: TRBJ1-4
D gene: TRBD1
V gene: TRBV27
clone size: .
CDR3 DNA: TGTGCCAGCAGCCGCCCGGGACAGTATGAAAAACTGTTTTTT
CDR3 protein: CASSRPGQYEKLFF

J gene: TRBJ2-6
D gene: .
V gene: TRBV30
clone size: .
CDR3 DNA: TGTGGTTCCCAGCTTGGGGCCAACGTCCTGACTTTC
CDR3 protein: CGSQLGANVLTF

J gene: TRBJ2-2
D gene: TRBD2
V gene: TRBV6-6
clone size: .
CDR3 DNA: TGTGCCGGTTTGCGAGAGGGAGGGAGGCCCGGGGAGCTGTTTTTT
CDR3 protein: CAGLREGGRPGELFF

J gene: TRBJ2-4
D gene: TRBD1
V gene: TRBV5-6
clone size: few
CDR3 DNA: TGTGCCAGCAGCTCCGGGACAGATTTAAACATTCAGTACTTC
CDR3 protein: CASSSGTDLNIQYF

J gene: TRBJ2-5
D gene: .
V gene: TRBV5-4
clone size: .
CDR3 DNA: TGTGCCAGCAGCTCCGGAGAAGAGACCCAGTACTTC
CDR3 protein: CASSSGEETQYF

J gene: TRBJ2-1
D gene: TRBD2
V gene: TRBV9
clone size: .
CDR3 DNA: TGTGCCAGCAGCGTCGGGAAACGGACTAGCGACGATGAGCAGTTCTTC
CDR3 protein: CASSVGKRTSDDEQFF

J gene: TRBJ2-1
D gene: .
V gene: TRBV29-1
clone size: few
CDR3 DNA: TGCAGCGTTGTACAGGATTGGGACAATGAGCAGTTCTTC
CDR3 protein: CSVVQDWDNEQFF

J gene: TRBJ2-7
D gene: .
V gene: TRBV5-1
clone size: .
CDR3 DNA: TGCGCCAGCAGCTTTGGCGGCGAGCAGTACTTC
CDR3 protein: CASSFGGEQYF

J gene: TRBJ1-2
D gene: .
V gene: TRBV30
clone size: few
CDR3 DNA: TGTGCCTGGACCGGACCAAGGGGTGGCTACACCTTC
CDR3 protein: CAWTGPRGGYTF

J gene: TRBJ2-1
D gene: .
V gene: TRBV19
clone size: .
CDR3 DNA: TGTGCCAGTAGTATGGGCGCAGGCTCCTACAATGAGCAGTTCTTC
CDR3 protein: CASSMGAGSYNEQFF

J gene: TRBJ1-1
D gene: .
V gene: TRBV10-2
clone size: .
CDR3 DNA: TGCGCCAGCAGCCAGGCGAAGGAGGGGAGCACTGAAGCTTTCTTT
CDR3 protein: CASSQAKEGSTEAFF

J gene: TRBJ1-2
D gene: .
V gene: TRBV9
clone size: .
CDR3 DNA: TGTGCCAGCCGCAGTATCTATGGCTACACCTTC
CDR3 protein: CASRSIYGYTF

J gene: TRBJ2-7
D gene: .
V gene: TRBV29-1
clone size: few
CDR3 DNA: TGCAGCGTTTACGGTCCCCGACGGGAGGAGCAGTACTTC
CDR3 protein: CSVYGPRREEQYF

J gene: TRBJ2-3
D gene: TRBD2
V gene: TRBV5-6
clone size: few
CDR3 DNA: TGTGCCAGCAGCCAAGACCTAAGCGGGGGAGGCCCAGATACGCAGTATTTT
CDR3 protein: CASSQDLSGGGPDTQYF